This T cell receptor (beta chain) was recorded in a study of regulatory T cells in long-lasting Graves disease (dated by TCRdb to the early 2020s). Describing the broader study: Persistent Graves' disease was defined as persistently positive TSH receptor autoantibodies together with antithyroid drug treatment for over 5 years. Patients with persistent Graves' disease were compared with patients with newly diagnosed Graves' disease using TCR sequencing and RNA sequencing of peripheral blood. The study took place in China and was registered as a clinical trial. A total of roughly 35 samples underwent TCR sequencing: about 13 from persistent and around 20 from newly diagnosed Graves' disease patients. In the clinical cohort, patients with persistent Graves' disease had used antithyroid drugs for an average of around 9.3 years. What the work shows at the level of the full study, not this receptor alone: Persistent disease showed preferential use of TRBV28, TRBJ1-2 and TRBJ2-5, whereas newly diagnosed disease favored TRBV20-1 and TRBJ2-1. Patients with persistent disease shared more public clonotypes (around 2,700) than newly diagnosed patients did (more than 900). Lower TCR Shannon entropy and fewer highly expanded clones were observed in persistent Graves' disease patients than in newly diagnosed patients, which suggested clonal expansion. Sequencing and analysis were restricted to the TCR beta chain. The authors acknowledged the small sample size as a limitation that may reduce accuracy. Because the primary lesion, thyroid tissue, could not be accessed, the study looked at peripheral blood alone.

Interpreted using the paper, the time point label stands for: persistent/refractory GD, antithyroid drugs over 5 years with positive TRAb. For both TCR sequencing and RNA sequencing, RNA was extracted from PBMCs using TRIzol. Graves' disease was diagnosed according to American Thyroid Association guidelines. Recruitment of patients was carried out at an endocrinology department in Xi'an, China. From each patient, approximately 10 milliliters of peripheral blood was collected into an EDTA anticoagulant tube. Ficoll Paque Plus density gradient separation was used to isolate PBMCs, and no further T cell sorting was done. An Agilent 2100 Bioanalyzer and agarose gel were used to check RNA quality, while a NanoDrop 2000 measured RNA concentration. This clonotype was seen many times. What this receptor recognizes is not known. Per-nucleotide qualities are absent, and no much larger clonotype sits a single base away.

Receptor libraries were prepared by multiplex PCR. Sequencing used an Illumina HiSeq 4000. TCR beta libraries were built with iRepertoire HTBI primers and Arm-PCR amplification of CDR3 regions. Before sequencing, the PCR products went through gel purification. From the authors' description of their analysis: A total of roughly 65 TRBV and 14 TRBJ segments were identified across samples and were used for gene usage analysis of CDR3 amino acid clonotypes. COPE and FqMerger were used to merge filtered high-quality paired reads into contigs. BLAST was used to align contigs to the IMGT TRBV, TRBD and TRBJ reference genes, and CDR3 was defined following IMGT. Highly expanded clones were defined as clonotypes with a frequency above 0.1%. Shannon entropy served as the measure of repertoire diversity, while the Gini coefficient captured V-J evenness. A clonotype found in more than one individual was treated as public. Through fastp at Q25 and MiXCR, TCRdb rebuilt clones from the public reads, retaining in-frame beta chains. Identical CDR3 protein sequences are pooled into one entry, listed with their most common genes and DNA. These V and J calls rely on TCRdb rather than the paper's analysis. Here the sample has a few hundred thousand distinct CDR3 sequences; around a quarter occur a single time. Of the sample, about a quarter falls within the top ten clones.

Including the terminal cysteine and phenylalanine, the CDR3 comprises 16 residues. Only the CDR3 portion is preserved as DNA: 48 bases, with reading frame beginning at the first base. Compared with germline, V lacks 6 bases and J lacks 2 bases; bases without a gene match: 7. The chain couples TRBV12-3 or TRBV12-4 to TRBJ2-2, with 9 central nucleotides matching TRBD1. The source is a female donor with Graves disease. The sample was peripheral blood mononuclear cells (PBMCs), taken when the disease was refractory, from a patient treated with antithyroid drugs. The CDR3 protein: CASSPWGQGNTGELFF. The sequenced DNA: TGTGCCAGCAGCCCTTGGGGACAGGGTAACACCGGGGAGCTGTTTTTT.